The source of this TCR beta chain is a study of blood T cell repertoires in COVID-19. The table came from immunoSEQ multiplex PCR; TCRdb's copy has only in-frame clones and leaves some out. The table lists approximately 240,000 clones, 80% to 85% of them singletons. CDR1 LNHDA and CDR2 SQIVND come from the germline V gene (reference sequence). V lost 10 bases, J lost 10 bases, and 14 bases stayed unmatched. The CDR3 has 13 residues. The sequence was collected from a woman in her sixties or seventies who had recovered from COVID-19. The sequencing input was peripheral blood. The J gene is TRBJ1-2, the V gene TRBV19; 8 bases are shared with TRBD1. The CDR3 protein is CAKINAGQVVYTF. The CDR3 DNA reads as TGTGCCAAGATAAATGCGGGACAGGTAGTCTACACCTTC. Looking up the rest from reference TRBV19 and TRBJ1-2 gives the full variable domain: DGGITQSPKYLFRKEGQNVTLSCEQNLNHDAMYWYRQDPGQGLRLIYYSQIVNDFQKGDIAEGYSVSREKKESFPLTVTSAQKNPTAFYLCAKINAGQVVYTFGSGTRLTVV.